This T cell receptor (beta chain) came from a study of CD8 T cells in ankylosing spondylitis. General study points: Significant enrichment of disease-linked clones was reported in matched ankylosing spondylitis synovial fluid. Reactive arthritis synovial fluid and blood previously showed some of these motif variants. CD8+ disease-linked clones were present at relatively low frequencies in blood.

The CDR3 length is 14 residues. Germline V gene data show CDR1 as MGHDK and CDR2 as SYGVNS. V trimming: 3 bases; J trimming: 9 bases; junction bases outside the gene matches: 6. In making TCR beta libraries, quantitative 5'-RACE with molecular barcodes was used. TCRdb reprocessed the 5' RACE reads with MiXCR, giving one entry per CDR3 protein. Among 240,000 or so distinct CDR3 sequences, around 10% were seen once, and the ten largest hold roughly 6.8%. As regards this clonotype: Its antigen is not known.

The chain carries TRBV25-1 and TRBJ2-1; 9 nucleotides align to TRBD1. Specimen: blood, either unsorted or a sorted T cell fraction (not recorded which). The TCR originated in a male donor with ankylosing spondylitis or in good health (not recorded which). CDR3 amino acids: CASSESDRGGEQFF. The CDR3 DNA sequence: TGTGCCAGCAGTGAGTCGGACAGGGGCGGTGAGCAGTTCTTC. The full variable domain, rest sourced from reference TRBV25-1 and TRBJ2-1, is EADIYQTPRYLVIGTGKKITLECSQTMGHDKMYWYQQDPGMELHLIHYSYGVNSTEKGDLSSESTVSRIRTEHFPLTLESARPSHTSQYLCASSESDRGGEQFFGPGTRLTVL.